A single sample is the source of the 32 T cell receptor beta chains below, sequenced in a study of CD8 T cells in ankylosing spondylitis. TCRdb recomputed calls from the 5' RACE reads with MiXCR, one row per CDR3 protein. The data contain about 140,000 distinct CDR3 sequences, roughly 8.4% of them singletons. The material sequenced was synovial fluid, either unsorted or a sorted T cell fraction (not recorded which). These receptors came from a male donor with ankylosing spondylitis.

This clonotype has a count of ten or more. The chain combines TRBV20-1 with TRBJ1-5, with D possibly matching TRBD1 (5 bases). The CDR3 loop spans 16 amino acids. CDR1 is DFQATT, CDR2 SNEGSKA, per germline (reference sequence). Trimming stripped 0 bases from V and 0 bases from J, with 12 bases between. The CDR3 loop is CSARDLGRSSNQPQHF. The CDR3 DNA sequence: TGCAGTGCTAGAGATCTGGGACGGAGTAGCAATCAGCCCCAGCATTTT.

This clonotype was detected many times. The genes are TRBV19 and TRBJ2-3; D possibly corresponds to TRBD1 (5 bases). Germline CDR1 is LNHDA and CDR2 is SQIVND (reference sequence). The CDR3 sequence is 15 residues long. The V end was cut by 2 bases, the J end by 6 bases, with 15 bases between. Here the CDR3 reads CASSINGRAGDTQYF. DNA for the CDR3: TGTGCCAGTAGTATAAATGGCAGGGCTGGGGATACGCAGTATTTT.

This clonotype has only a few counts. The genes are TRBV20-1 and TRBJ1-1, with 7 bases that match TRBD1. Per germline, CDR1 DFQATT and CDR2 SNEGSKA (reference sequence). V was clipped by 5 bases and J by 1 base; unmatched bases: 4. The CDR3 contains 13 residues. CDR3 sequence: CSAPRQGNTEAFF. The CDR3 DNA is TGCAGTGCTCCCAGACAGGGGAACACTGAAGCTTTCTTT.

This clonotype was observed at least ten times. This sequence joins TRBV7-8 and TRBJ2-3; 11 nucleotides agree with TRBD2. The CDR3 runs to 17 residues. Trimming removed 2 bases from V and 0 bases from J; junction bases left unmatched: 4. CDR1 SGHVS and CDR2 FQNEAQ come from the germline V gene. The CDR3 DNA is TGTGCCAGCAGCTTACGGACTAGCGGGTCTAGCACAGATACGCAGTATTTT. This sequence encodes CASSLRTSGSSTDTQYF.

This clonotype has at least ten counts. The chain is built from TRBV29-1 and TRBJ1-2; no definite D call. Germline assignment: CDR1 SQVTM and CDR2 ANQGSEA. There are 11 residues in the CDR3. V was pared by 3 bases and J by 4 bases, with 6 bases between. CDR3 DNA: TGCAGCGTTGACGGCGTCTATGGCTACACCTTC. Translation: CSVDGVYGYTF.

The chain links TRBV7-9 to TRBJ2-1; TRBD1 matches 12 bases. Germline CDR1 is SEHNR and CDR2 is FQNEAQ (reference sequence). V was pared by 6 bases and J by 7 bases, with 10 bases of the junction left unmatched. This CDR3 spans 16 amino acids. CDR3: CASRPTGTGGRNEQFF. In nucleotides, the CDR3 is TGTGCCAGCAGGCCTACTGGGACAGGGGGCAGAAATGAGCAGTTCTTC. Looking up the rest from reference TRBV7-9 and TRBJ2-1 gives the full variable domain: DTGVSQNPRHKITKRGQNVTFRCDPISEHNRLYWYRQTLGQGPEFLTYFQNEAQLEKSRLLSDRFSAERPKGSFSTLEIQRTEQGDSAMYLCASRPTGTGGRNEQFFGPGTRLTVL.

The chain has TRBV28 and TRBJ2-1, with D uncertain. Trimming removed 5 bases at V and 9 bases at J, with 11 bases between. Germline assignment: CDR1 MDHEN and CDR2 SYDVKM. The CDR3 totals 12 residues. CDR3 nucleotide sequence: TGTGCCAGCAGTCGGCCTAGGCTTGAGCAGTTCTTC. This translates into CASSRPRLEQFF.

This clonotype was recorded at least ten times. V is TRBV11-1 and J is TRBJ2-2; D call uncertain. This CDR3 contains 14 residues. Trimming left V 5 bases short and J 1 base short, with 8 bases between. Germline CDR1 and CDR2: SGHAT and FQDESV (reference sequence). The CDR3 DNA reads as TGTGCCAGCAGCAGCTACGAGAACACCGGGGAGCTGTTTTTT. Translating gives CASSSYENTGELFF.

In this sample, this clonotype turned up many times. V usage is TRBV28 and J usage is TRBJ1-5; 12 nucleotides agree with TRBD1. V dropped 4 bases and J dropped 5; count of bases not matched to a gene: 6. CDR3 length: 16 amino acids. Per germline, CDR1 MDHEN and CDR2 SYDVKM. CDR3 sequence: CASSSHGTGGDQPQHF. The CDR3 DNA follows: TGTGCCAGCAGTTCTCACGGGACAGGGGGCGATCAGCCCCAGCATTTT.

A few counts support this clonotype. The chain uses TRBV28 and TRBJ2-7; 11 bases line up with TRBD2. Germline assignment: CDR1 MDHEN and CDR2 SYDVKM. The CDR3 covers 14 residues. V shed 6 bases and J 8 bases; nucleotides not matched to a gene: 9. CDR3 DNA: TGTGCCAGCAGCCCGACTAGCGGGGTTAGCAAGCAGTACTTC. Its translation: CASSPTSGVSKQYF.

There are many counts of this clonotype. J is TRBJ1-1 and V is TRBV7-9; D unclear. This CDR3 comprises 14 residues. The germline gives CDR1 SEHNR, CDR2 FQNEAQ (reference sequence). Trimming left V 3 bases short and J 4 bases short, with 12 bases between. The CDR3 protein is CASSFRPGSTEAFF. CDR3 sequence (DNA): TGTGCCAGCAGCTTTAGGCCGGGAAGCACTGAAGCTTTCTTT.

The sample holds many counts of this clonotype. The chain combines TRBV7-9 with TRBJ2-5; 7 bases match TRBD1. From germline, CDR1 is SEHNR and CDR2 FQNEAQ (reference sequence). CDR3 length: 15 residues. V gave up 4 bases and J gave up 1 base; unmatched junction bases: 6. In nucleotides, the CDR3 is TGTGCCAGCAGCTACGGGACAGCAGCCCAAGAGACCCAGTACTTC. Amino acids: CASSYGTAAQETQYF. Full variable domain (remainder filled in from reference TRBV7-9 and TRBJ2-5): DTGVSQNPRHKITKRGQNVTFRCDPISEHNRLYWYRQTLGQGPEFLTYFQNEAQLEKSRLLSDRFSAERPKGSFSTLEIQRTEQGDSAMYLCASSYGTAAQETQYFGPGTRLLVL.

This clonotype came up many times. A junction boundary mismatches the germline segment, possibly from a read error. The chain couples TRBV4-3 to TRBJ1-1, with D possibly matching TRBD1 (6 bases). This CDR3 has 12 amino acids. Germline CDR1 reads LGHNA; CDR2 reads YSLEER. The CDR3 sequence: CASSQYGTLQIF. CDR3 DNA sequence: TGCGCCAGCAGCCAATATGGGACACTTCAGATTTTT.

This chain joins TRBV7-2 and TRBJ1-1; D remains unclear. The germline V gene encodes CDR1 SGHTA and CDR2 FQGNSA. Deletions cut 1 base from V and 6 bases from J, with 12 bases between. The CDR3 is made up of 14 amino acids. The CDR3 coding sequence is TGTGCCAGCAGCTTAGACTCGAGTAGCGCTGAAGCTTTCTTT. It specifies CASSLDSSSAEAFF.

This clonotype was counted many times. This chain links TRBV27 with TRBJ1-1; 7 positions agree with TRBD1. The V and J ends lost 0 bases and 0 bases, in that order; junction bases with no gene match: 4. This CDR3 has 16 residues. Germline V CDR1 and CDR2: MNHEY, SMNVEV (reference sequence). The CDR3 reads CASSLSRQGMNTEAFF. CDR3 DNA sequence: TGTGCCAGCAGTTTATCCAGACAGGGAATGAACACTGAAGCTTTCTTT.

This clonotype was counted only a few times. The V and J genes are TRBV10-3 and TRBJ2-7, with 7 bases identical to TRBD1. This CDR3 contains 18 residues. Germline V gene data show CDR1 as ENHRY and CDR2 as SYGVKD. V trimming: 7 bases; J trimming: 0 bases; junction bases outside the gene matches: 18. The CDR3 DNA reads TGTGCCATCAAACCGTCGAAAAAAGGGACAGAGAGCTCCTACGAGCAGTACTTC. It is translated as CAIKPSKKGTESSYEQYF.

This clonotype was picked up many times. Germline is not matched at one junction end, which may reflect a read error. The genes are TRBV20-1 and TRBJ2-1; 13 nucleotides align to TRBD2. CDR1 is DFQATT and CDR2 is SNEGSKA in the germline V gene (reference sequence). CDR3 length: 16 amino acids. CDR3 region: CSARGLAGVQSNEQFF. CDR3 DNA sequence: TGCAGTGCGAGAGGACTAGCGGGAGTGCAGAGCAATGAGCAGTTCTTC.

This clonotype turned up a few times. The chain is built from TRBV12-3 or TRBV12-4 and TRBJ1-2; D not resolved. Trimming took 5 bases from V and 6 from J, leaving 13 bases between them. The length of the CDR3 is 13 residues. The CDR3, as DNA: TGTGCCAGCAGTGTGGACGGAGTGGATGGCTACACCTTC. Amino acids: CASSVDGVDGYTF.

This clonotype has a count of ten or more. J is TRBJ2-5 and V is TRBV4-3; 9 nucleotides align to TRBD1. The length of the CDR3 is 19 residues. Trimming at V came to 0 bases and at J to 5 bases, leaving 16 bases not matched to a gene. Looked up from germline, CDR1 is LGHNA and CDR2 is YSLEER. The CDR3 protein is CASSQDLQGANPWRETQYF. In DNA, the CDR3 is TGCGCCAGCAGCCAAGATTTACAGGGGGCGAACCCTTGGAGGGAGACCCAGTACTTC.

This clonotype was seen more than once but under ten times. This chain connects TRBV6-1 to TRBJ2-2, with 12 bases fitting TRBD2. This CDR3 region has 16 residues. Germline V CDR1 and CDR2: MNHNS, SASEGT. Germline trimming cut 5 bases from V and 6 bases from J; bases unmatched to any gene: 7. The CDR3, as DNA: TGTGCCAGCAGTAAGAGACTAGCGGGAGTTGCCGGGGAGCTGTTTTTT. Translating gives CASSKRLAGVAGELFF.

The table lists this clonotype with many counts. The J gene is TRBJ2-1, the V gene TRBV6-2 or TRBV6-3; a weak D match, TRBD2 (5 bases). Germline values: CDR1 MNHEY, CDR2 SVGEGT. This CDR3 comprises 12 residues. The V end was cut by 9 bases, the J end by 1 base, with 7 bases between. CDR3 region: CASSVSYNEQFF. As DNA, the CDR3 is TGTGCCAGTAGCGTATCCTACAATGAGCAGTTCTTC.

The genes are TRBV5-1 and TRBJ1-1; no clear D. Germline CDR1 and CDR2: SGHRS and YFSETQ. V lost 0 bases and J lost 7, with 10 bases in between. The CDR3 runs to 13 residues. The CDR3 protein is CASSLVFQNEAFF. In DNA form, the CDR3 reads TGCGCCAGCAGCTTGGTGTTTCAGAATGAAGCTTTCTTT.

This clonotype showed up many times. V usage is TRBV20-1 and J usage is TRBJ2-3; 7 bases align to TRBD1. V was clipped by 3 bases and J by 4 bases; unmatched bases: 13. The CDR3 covers 16 residues. Germline values: CDR1 DFQATT, CDR2 SNEGSKA (reference sequence). This CDR3 is CSASSPTDRLADTQYF. The DNA for the CDR3 is TGCAGTGCTAGTAGCCCGACGGACAGGCTCGCAGATACGCAGTATTTT.

The sample holds many counts of this clonotype. This rearrangement joins TRBV5-1 to TRBJ2-7; 7 bases are shared with TRBD2. The CDR3 totals 13 residues. Per germline, CDR1 SGHRS and CDR2 YFSETQ. Trimming took 2 bases from V and 4 from J; bases not matched to a gene: 3. CDR3 DNA sequence: TGCGCCAGCAGCTTCCCGGGAGGTTACGAGCAGTACTTC. It translates to CASSFPGGYEQYF.

This clonotype has only a few counts. V usage is TRBV18 and J usage is TRBJ2-2; D is perhaps TRBD1 (6 bases). This CDR3 spans 16 amino acids. The germline V and J ends were trimmed by 5 bases and 0 bases, with 13 bases remaining between them. The V gene's germline CDR1 is KGHSH and CDR2 LQKENI. CDR3 DNA: TGTGCCAGCTCATCACGTGGGGGCACGAACACCGGGGAGCTGTTTTTT. It is translated as CASSSRGGTNTGELFF.

Ten or more counts support this clonotype. The V call is TRBV6-5, the J call TRBJ2-5; D perhaps matches TRBD2 (5 bases). The V gene lost 4 bases and the J gene lost 4 bases, with 13 bases spanning the gap. The CDR3 length is 14 residues. In germline, CDR1 is MNHEY, CDR2 SVGAGI. In DNA, the CDR3 is TGTGCCAGCAGTTCCCAACGGGGAGCAGAGACCCAGTACTTC. It yields the protein CASSSQRGAETQYF.

This clonotype was recorded a few times. The J gene is TRBJ2-3, the V gene TRBV20-1, with 9 bases that match TRBD2. Per germline, CDR1 DFQATT and CDR2 SNEGSKA (reference sequence). The CDR3 sequence is 17 residues long. With 0 bases clipped from V and 5 bases from J, the junction kept 12 bases outside the gene matches. DNA for the CDR3: TGCAGTGCTAGAGACCCTAGGGGCGGGGGGGCGGTAGATACGCAGTATTTT. Translation: CSARDPRGGGAVDTQYF.

The chain has TRBV7-2 and TRBJ2-5; tentatively, D is TRBD1 (6 bases). Trimming left V 2 bases short and J 3 bases short, with 16 bases between. Germline V lookup: CDR1 SGHTA, CDR2 FQGNSA. The CDR3 length is 16 residues. The CDR3 DNA reads TGTGCCAGCAGCTTACTCGCGCAGGGGTTAAAAGAGACCCAGTACTTC. It specifies CASSLLAQGLKETQYF.

In nucleotides, the CDR3 is TGTGCCAGCAGCTTAGCCATCCACGAGCAGTACTTC. This gives the protein CASSLAIHEQYF. The chain couples TRBV13 to TRBJ2-7; D gene uncertain. The CDR3 contains 12 residues. Germline V CDR1 and CDR2: PRHDT, FYEKMQ (reference sequence). Trimming shortened V by 1 base and J by 5 bases, and 6 bases separated the two germline ends.

This rearrangement joins TRBV20-1 to TRBJ2-7; D unresolved. CDR1 is DFQATT and CDR2 is SNEGSKA in the germline V gene (reference sequence). V lost 0 bases, J lost 0 bases, and 12 bases lay in between. The CDR3 extends over 15 amino acids. The CDR3 DNA reads as TGCAGTGCTAGAGATCTCGTTACTCCCTCCTACGAGCAGTACTTC. Translation: CSARDLVTPSYEQYF.

The CDR3 nucleotides are TGTGCCAGCTGTAAGAGGGACTACGAGCAGTACTTC. Its protein product is CASCKRDYEQYF. This chain links TRBV6-2 or TRBV6-3 with TRBJ2-7; possible D gene TRBD2, 5 bases. CDR1 MNHEY and CDR2 SVGEGT come from the germline V gene. V was pared by 8 bases and J by 3 bases, with 11 bases between. This CDR3 is 12 amino acids long.

This clonotype was observed at least ten times. The genes are TRBV5-4 and TRBJ1-4, with D maybe TRBD1 (6 bases). Trimming left V 0 bases short and J 5 bases short, with 8 bases between. The length of the CDR3 is 14 residues. Germline lookup yields CDR1 SGHNT and CDR2 YYREEE (reference sequence). The CDR3 DNA follows: TGTGCCAGCAGCTTGGGGGGGCGAAATGAAAAACTGTTTTTT. It encodes CASSLGGRNEKLFF. The whole variable domain, remainder taken from reference TRBV5-4 and TRBJ1-4, is ETGVTQSPTHLIKTRGQQVTLRCSSQSGHNTVSWYQQALGQGPQFIFQYYREEENGRGNFPPRFSGLQFPNYSSELNVNALELDDSALYLCASSLGGRNEKLFFGSGTQLSVL.